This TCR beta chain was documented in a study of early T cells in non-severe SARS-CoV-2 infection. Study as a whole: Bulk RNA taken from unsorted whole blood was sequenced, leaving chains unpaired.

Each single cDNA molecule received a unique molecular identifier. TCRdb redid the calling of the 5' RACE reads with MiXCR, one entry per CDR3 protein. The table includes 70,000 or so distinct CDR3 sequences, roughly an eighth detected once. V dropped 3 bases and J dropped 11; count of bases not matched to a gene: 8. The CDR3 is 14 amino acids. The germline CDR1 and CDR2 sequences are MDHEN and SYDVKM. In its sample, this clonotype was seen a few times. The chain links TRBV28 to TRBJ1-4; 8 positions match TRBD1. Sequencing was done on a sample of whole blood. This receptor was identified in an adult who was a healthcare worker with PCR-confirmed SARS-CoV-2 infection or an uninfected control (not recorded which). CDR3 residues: CASSLTGQATKLFF. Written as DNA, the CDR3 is TGTGCCAGCAGTTTGACGGGACAGGCGACGAAACTGTTTTTT.